The 5 T cell receptor beta chains below all came from one sample that was sequenced in a study of blood T cell repertoires in COVID-19. TCRdb keeps only in-frame clones here, not all; method: immunoSEQ multiplex PCR. The sample shows about 400,000 clones, roughly nine tenths of them seen only once. Sequences were obtained from peripheral blood. The receptors come from a man aged 40-50 years with acute or convalescent COVID-19.

V and J are TRBV27 and TRBJ2-1, with TRBD2 matching over 7 bases. V shed 5 bases, J shed 4 bases, and the junction held 5 bases outside the gene matches. This CDR3 has 14 residues. Germline V gene lookup returns CDR1 MNHEY and CDR2 SMNVEV (reference sequence). CDR3 in amino acids: CASSPAGNYNEQFF. The CDR3 DNA reads as TGTGCCAGCAGTCCAGCGGGGAATTACAATGAGCAGTTCTTC.

The chain joins TRBV11-2 to TRBJ2-7; 7 bases match TRBD1. Germline loops: CDR1 SGHAT, CDR2 FQNNGV. V shed 5 bases, J shed 2 bases, and the junction held 6 bases outside the gene matches. The CDR3 consists of 14 residues. The CDR3 spells CASSPQGTAYEQYF. DNA of the CDR3: TGTGCCAGCAGCCCACAGGGGACCGCCTACGAGCAGTACTTC. Full variable domain (missing parts from reference TRBV11-2 and TRBJ2-7): EAGVAQSPRYKIIEKRQSVAFWCNPISGHATLYWYQQILGQGPKLLIQFQNNGVVDDSQLPKDRFSAERLKGVDSTLKIQPAKLEDSAVYLCASSPQGTAYEQYFGPGTRLTVT.

The chain combines TRBV28 with TRBJ2-2, with 9 bases lining up with TRBD1. V shed 8 bases and J 4 bases; nucleotides not matched to a gene: 8. Per germline, CDR1 MDHEN and CDR2 SYDVKM. CDR3 length: 15 residues. For the CDR3, the DNA is TGTGCCAGCCTGTACAGGGGGCGAGGCACCGGGGAGCTGTTTTTT. The encoded protein is CASLYRGRGTGELFF.

This clone was seen just once. The chain links TRBV10-3 to TRBJ1-1; D uncertain. Germline V gene data show CDR1 as ENHRY and CDR2 as SYGVKD. Trimming took off 3 bases at V and 0 bases at J, with 14 bases between the two ends. The CDR3 has 16 residues. The DNA for the CDR3 is TGTGCCATCAGTGACGGAGCCCTACTTATGAACACTGAAGCTTTCTTT. Translation gives CAISDGALLMNTEAFF.

The J gene is TRBJ2-7, the V gene TRBV4-2; D is perhaps TRBD1 (5 bases). Per germline, CDR1 LGHNA and CDR2 YNFKEQ. The V gene lost 1 base and the J gene lost 0 bases, with 10 bases spanning the gap. This CDR3 comprises 15 residues. CDR3 region: CASSQVTESSYEQYF. DNA for the CDR3: TGTGCCAGCAGCCAAGTGACAGAGAGCTCCTACGAGCAGTACTTC.